The clone carrying this T cell receptor beta chain was counted between two and nine times. Its antigen remains unidentified. The entry originates in a study of T cell repertoires in cytomegalovirus infection. V gave up 5 bases and J gave up 2 bases, with 8 bases separating them. Germline lookup yields CDR1 SGHTA and CDR2 FQGNSA. The CDR3 is 13 amino acids. TCRdb analysed the reads with MiXCR anew, one entry per CDR3 protein. The sample consists of roughly 800,000 distinct CDR3 sequences, 29% of them appearing once. The chain joins TRBV7-2 to TRBJ2-3; D not certain. This TCR was sampled from a human donor in good health (CMV status not recorded). Some clones in this sample may be carry-over from other donors' samples. The material sequenced was cultured CD8+ T cells from PBMCs, taken from culture after CMV antigen stimulation. This CDR3 is CASSPPATDTQYF. Written as DNA, the CDR3 is TGTGCCAGCAGCCCGCCAGCCACAGATACGCAGTATTTT.